The next 4 T cell receptor beta chains were all read from a single sample in a study of shared clonotypes between healthy human individuals. Libraries were prepared by immunoSEQ multiplex PCR; TCRdb keeps only in-frame clonotypes and omits some of them. The sample lists around 2.3 million clones, 90% to 97% occurring once. The sample was naive CD4+ T cells sorted from blood. Subset defined: CD45RA+ positively selected. These receptors originate from a man younger than 35 in good health.

This chain links TRBV30 with TRBJ2-5, with no clear D. The length of the CDR3 is 13 residues. Germline V gene lookup returns CDR1 GTSNPN and CDR2 SVGIG (reference sequence). Trimming took off 3 bases at V and 1 base at J, with 9 bases between the two ends. Written as DNA, the CDR3 is TGTGCCTGGAGCCCGCAGGCCCAAGAGACCCAGTACTTC. It translates to CAWSPQAQETQYF. Supplemented by reference TRBV30 and TRBJ2-5, the full variable domain reads SQTIHQWPATLVQPVGSPLSLECTVEGTSNPNLYWYRQAAGRGLQLLFYSVGIGQISSEVPQNLSASRPQDRQFILSSKKLLLSDSGFYLCAWSPQAQETQYFGPGTRLLVL.

This chain connects TRBV5-5 to TRBJ1-3; D remains ambiguous. The CDR3 has 14 residues. Trimming pared 5 bases from V and 0 bases from J, leaving 9 bases between. CDR1 and CDR2 (germline): SGHKS, YYEKEE (reference sequence). The CDR3 coding sequence is TGTGCCAGCAGGGAGCGGGCCTCTGGAAACACCATATATTTT. Its protein product is CASRERASGNTIYF.

The chain uses TRBV18 and TRBJ2-5; D unclear. Germline V lookup: CDR1 KGHSH, CDR2 LQKENI. The CDR3 length is 13 residues. The germline V and J ends were trimmed by 3 bases and 5 bases, with 10 bases remaining between them. The CDR3 here is CASSPWSEETQYF. The CDR3, as DNA: TGTGCCAGCTCACCCTGGAGCGAGGAGACCCAGTACTTC.

The chain links TRBV5-1 to TRBJ2-7; D perhaps matches TRBD1 (5 bases). The V gene's germline CDR1 is SGHRS and CDR2 YFSETQ. The CDR3 contains 16 residues. The V gene lost 2 bases and the J gene lost 0 bases, with 15 bases spanning the gap. CDR3 amino acids: CASSFPPLDSSYEQYF. CDR3 DNA: TGCGCCAGCAGCTTCCCGCCGCTCGACAGCTCCTACGAGCAGTACTTC.